The 9 T cell receptor beta chains presented below share a single source sample, sequenced in a study of T cell repertoires in cytomegalovirus infection. Their antigen targets remain unknown. TCRdb passed the reads through MiXCR, listing each CDR3 protein once. The sample records about 5,700 distinct CDR3 sequences, around 52% being singletons. Sequenced sample: PBMCs, sequenced either directly or after in vitro stimulation (not recorded which). The receptor set was obtained from a human donor in good health (CMV status not recorded). Some clones in this sample may be carry-over from other donors' samples.

In this sample, this clonotype turned up many times. The junction departs from germline at one end; a sequencing error may be responsible. J is TRBJ2-7 and V is TRBV7-8; D tentatively reads TRBD1 or TRBD2 (5 bases each). The CDR3 extends over 14 amino acids. Per germline, CDR1 SGHVS and CDR2 FQNEAQ. CDR3: CASSWDPPGYDQYF. CDR3 coding DNA: TGTGCCAGCAGCTGGGACCCCCCTGGCTACGATCAGTACTTC.

This chain links TRBV12-3 or TRBV12-4 with TRBJ2-3; TRBD1 might be the D (6 bases). V lost 2 bases and J lost 6, with 24 bases in between. The CDR3 covers 18 residues. CDR3 amino acids: CASSLKRLGRQGYDTQYF. For the CDR3, the DNA is TGTGCCAGCAGTTTAAAACGGTTGGGACGCCAGGGGTACGATACGCAGTATTTT.

Regarding this clonotype: A much more abundant neighbour one base away suggests this may be a read error. This chain uses TRBV6-5 with TRBJ1-5; D unresolved. This CDR3 is 14 amino acids long. Germline CDR1 reads MNHEY; CDR2 reads SVGAGI. The chain's CDR3 is CSSSKLQKNQPQHF. The CDR3 DNA sequence: TGTTCCAGCAGCAAGTTACAGAAGAATCAGCCCCAGCATTTT.

In regard to this clonotype: At one end, the junction sequence differs from germline, possibly due to a read error. V usage is TRBV4-2 and J usage is TRBJ1-1, with 7 bases that match TRBD1. The CDR3 totals 16 residues. Germline V gives CDR1 LGHNA, CDR2 YNFKEQ. CDR3 residues: CARSQARDRLNTEAFF. CDR3 coding DNA: TGTGCCAGAAGCCAAGCTAGGGACAGATTGAACACTGAAGCTTTCTTC.

As concerns this clonotype: One end of the junction fails to match germline, which may point to a read error. V gene TRBV6-8 combines with J gene TRBJ1-5, with 7 bases fitting TRBD1. This CDR3 is built from 14 residues. CDR1 and CDR2 from the germline V gene are MNHGY and SAAAGT. The CDR3 bases are TGTGCCAGCAGCATGGGACAGAAGAATCAGCCCAAGCATTGG. Amino acid sequence: CASSMGQKNQPKHW.

A word on this clonotype: Germline is not matched at one junction end, which may reflect a read error. V and J are TRBV28 and TRBJ2-7, with D possibly TRBD2 on 5 matching bases. The CDR3 contains 14 residues. Looked up from germline, CDR1 is MDHEN and CDR2 is SYDVKM. This CDR3 is CSSAHTQLDYEQYF. In DNA, the CDR3 is TGTTCCAGCGCTCACACCCAACTAGACTACGAGCAGTACTTC.

In this sample, this clonotype turned up a few times. An end of the junction does not agree with germline; a read error may underlie this. V usage is TRBV6-5 and J usage is TRBJ1-5; 7 nucleotides line up with TRBD1. The CDR3 is 14 amino acids. CDR1 is MNHEY, CDR2 SVGAGI, per germline. The CDR3 bases are TGTGCCAGCAGCAGGGGACAGACGAATCAGCCCCATCATTTT. It codes for CASSRGQTNQPHHF.

As concerns this clonotype: The missing conserved phenylalanine or tryptophan at the end of this CDR3 makes a read error likely. It is unclear where the CDR3 begins or ends on the DNA, so no DNA is shown, and the CDR3 is as TCRdb lists it. The V call is TRBV12-3 or TRBV12-4, the J call TRBJ2-5; TRBD2, the table's D call, lacks a check against the DNA. Both ends counted, the CDR3 spans 12 residues. CDR3 sequence reads: CASSLGLAGVSL.

The chain recombines TRBV15 with TRBJ1-4; D not certain. The V end lost 5 bases, the J end lost 7 bases, and 8 bases lay between the germline ends. From germline, CDR1 is LNHNV and CDR2 YYDKDF (reference sequence). The CDR3 covers 12 residues. CDR3 residues: CATSAEPEKLFF. Written as DNA, the CDR3 is TGTGCCACCAGCGCTGAACCTGAAAAACTGTTTTTT. Full variable domain (missing parts from reference TRBV15 and TRBJ1-4): DAMVIQNPRYQVTQFGKPVTLSCSQTLNHNVMYWYQQKSSQAPKLLFHYYDKDFNNEADTPDNFQSRRPNTSFCFLDIRSPGLGDTAMYLCATSAEPEKLFFGSGTQLSVL.